The 27 T cell receptor beta chains below were found in one sample sequenced in a study of T cells in Graves' hyperthyroidism and ophthalmopathy. Authors of the study amplified TCR beta CDR3 regions from RNA transcripts. A set of HTBI primers served as the primers for a first-round RT-PCR of the TCR CDR3. TCRdb ran MiXCR on the multiplex PCR reads and lists one entry per CDR3 protein. Of roughly 500,000 distinct CDR3 sequences detected, about 16% appear once; the ten largest clones hold 25% to 35%. What was sequenced was blood. These receptors came from a woman younger than 45 with Graves' ophthalmopathy.

This clonotype was observed at least ten times. V gene TRBV5-1 combines with J gene TRBJ2-5; D might be TRBD2 (5 bases). The CDR3 spans 13 residues. Germline V gives CDR1 SGHRS, CDR2 YFSETQ. Trimming stripped 4 bases from V and 2 bases from J, with 9 bases between. CDR3 nucleotides: TGCGCCAGCAGCCGACGGGGTCAAGAGACCCAGTACTTC. This translates into CASSRRGQETQYF.

This rearrangement joins TRBV4-3 to TRBJ1-2; 7 nucleotides align to TRBD1. The germline gives CDR1 LGHNA, CDR2 YSLEER. This CDR3 has 16 residues. V was pared by 1 base and J by 0 bases, with 5 bases of the junction left unmatched. CDR3 amino acids: CASSQGDRVANYGYTF. The DNA of the CDR3 is TGCGCCAGCAGCCAAGGAGACAGGGTAGCTAACTATGGCTACACCTTC.

This clonotype showed up just a few times. V and J are TRBV15 and TRBJ2-5; 10 positions agree with TRBD2. This CDR3 has 16 amino acids. CDR1 is LNHNV, CDR2 YYDKDF, per germline (reference sequence). Trimming removed 1 base from V and 5 bases from J; junction bases left unmatched: 7. The CDR3 bases are TGTGCCACCAGCAGAGGGCGGGTAGCGGGAGGCGAGACCCAGTACTTC. Its translation is CATSRGRVAGGETQYF.

The chain combines TRBV19 with TRBJ1-1, with 7 bases aligning to TRBD1. The ends lost 4 bases at V and 5 bases at J; junction bases unmatched: 4. CDR3 length: 13 residues. Germline assignment: CDR1 LNHDA and CDR2 SQIVND (reference sequence). The CDR3 coding sequence is TGTGCCAGTAGTAGGGGCAGGGGGACTGAAGCTTTCTTT. It encodes CASSRGRGTEAFF.

This clonotype was recorded at least ten times. The genes are TRBV5-5 and TRBJ2-1, with 11 bases matching TRBD2. J lost 0 bases, V lost 2 bases, and 1 base had no gene match. Per germline, CDR1 SGHKS and CDR2 YYEKEE (reference sequence). The CDR3 is 16 amino acids. The CDR3: CASSFLAGGSYNEQFF. In DNA, the CDR3 is TGTGCCAGCAGCTTCCTAGCGGGAGGCTCCTACAATGAGCAGTTCTTC. The variable domain in full, with the rest retrieved from reference TRBV5-5 and TRBJ2-1, is DAGVTQSPTHLIKTRGQQVTLRCSPISGHKSVSWYQQVLGQGPQFIFQYYEKEERGRGNFPDRFSARQFPNYSSELNVNALLLGDSALYLCASSFLAGGSYNEQFFGPGTRLTVL.

This clonotype was counted ten times or more. This chain connects TRBV7-9 to TRBJ1-3; D ambiguous. The CDR3 runs to 14 residues. Germline CDR1 and CDR2: SEHNR and FQNEAQ (reference sequence). Trimming took off 1 base at V and 2 bases at J, with 6 bases between the two ends. CDR3 in DNA: TGTGCCAGCAGCTTAGGCCAGGCTGGAAACACCATATATTTT. This encodes CASSLGQAGNTIYF.

This clonotype was recorded at least ten times. V and J are TRBV2 and TRBJ1-5; 11 bases match TRBD1. The CDR3 has 14 residues. Germline V gene lookup returns CDR1 SNHLY and CDR2 FYNNEI. V shed 3 bases and J 6 bases; nucleotides not matched to a gene: 1. CDR3 bases: TGTGCCAGCAGTGAGGGACAGGGGGTTCAGCCCCAGCATTTT. As protein: CASSEGQGVQPQHF.

Many counts were recorded for this clonotype. The chain links TRBV5-5 to TRBJ2-5; no reliable D call. The germline gives CDR1 SGHKS, CDR2 YYEKEE (reference sequence). The CDR3 contains 11 residues. V was trimmed by 3 bases and J by 7 bases, leaving 7 bases between them. DNA of the CDR3: TGTGCCAGCAGCTGGGTGGGGACCCAGTACTTC. Protein: CASSWVGTQYF.

This clonotype came up a few times. The rearrangement uses TRBV9 and TRBJ2-3, with 7 bases fitting TRBD2. Germline V gene lookup returns CDR1 SGDLS and CDR2 YYNGEE. V lost 3 bases and J lost 3; bases outside the gene matches: 1. This CDR3 is built from 13 residues. The CDR3 DNA is TGTGCCAGCAGCGGTAGCGGGACAGATACGCAGTATTTT. Amino acid sequence: CASSGSGTDTQYF.

This clonotype was seen at least ten times. The genes are TRBV5-1 and TRBJ2-7, with TRBD2 matching 10 bases. The V gene's germline CDR1 is SGHRS and CDR2 YFSETQ. V lost 0 bases and J lost 5; bases outside the gene matches: 11. This CDR3 contains 17 residues. The chain's CDR3 is CASSLAKGLAGANEQYF. The CDR3 nucleotides are TGCGCCAGCAGCTTGGCCAAAGGGCTAGCGGGAGCCAACGAGCAGTACTTC.

This clonotype was recorded many times. J is TRBJ2-6 and V is TRBV12-3 or TRBV12-4; D is ambiguous. Deletions cut 1 base from V and 4 bases from J, with 8 bases between. This CDR3 comprises 15 residues. CDR3 sequence reads: CASSLGASGANVLTF. Written as DNA, the CDR3 is TGTGCCAGCAGTTTAGGAGCTTCGGGGGCCAACGTCCTGACTTTC.

The sample holds many counts of this clonotype. The V gene is TRBV10-2, the J gene TRBJ2-7; D call uncertain. CDR1 WSHSY and CDR2 SAAADI come from the germline V gene. This CDR3 is 14 amino acids long. Trimming shortened V by 0 bases and J by 2 bases, and 8 bases separated the two germline ends. In DNA form, the CDR3 reads TGCGCCAGCAGTGAGTCCGGTAGGGCCTACGAGCAGTACTTC. This gives the protein CASSESGRAYEQYF.

The rearrangement links TRBV4-3 to TRBJ1-2; the D is unclear. Trimming removed 1 base at V and 8 bases at J, with 11 bases between. Germline-derived CDR1 and CDR2 are LGHNA and YSLEER. This CDR3 is 13 amino acids long. The CDR3 loop is CASSQVTGVGYTF. CDR3 bases: TGCGCCAGCAGCCAAGTTACCGGGGTGGGCTACACCTTC.

This clonotype has only a few counts. The chain uses TRBV15 and TRBJ1-5, with D possibly TRBD1 on 5 matching bases. Trimming cost V 7 bases and J 5 bases, with 18 bases left between them. CDR1 is LNHNV and CDR2 is YYDKDF in the germline V gene (reference sequence). The CDR3 has 15 amino acids. The DNA of the CDR3 is TGTGCCACCATGCCGGAGGGTAGGGGATATCAGCCCCAGCATTTT. Protein sequence: CATMPEGRGYQPQHF.

The V and J genes are TRBV6-2 or TRBV6-3 and TRBJ2-1; D is possibly TRBD2 (5 bases). The CDR3 spans 16 residues. The V end was cut by 6 bases, the J end by 1 base, with 16 bases between. The V gene's germline CDR1 is MNHEY and CDR2 SVGEGT. The CDR3 loop is CASRAGGQRSYNEQFF. The CDR3 DNA reads TGTGCCAGCAGGGCCGGCGGGCAACGGTCCTACAATGAGCAGTTCTTC.

The gene calls are TRBV28 and TRBJ1-4; weak D call: TRBD1 (6 bases). CDR3 size: 15 residues. Per the germline V gene, CDR1 is MDHEN and CDR2 is SYDVKM. V was shortened by 8 bases and J by 0 bases, with 13 bases between the two germline ends. The CDR3 is CASADRRTTNEKLFF. The DNA of the CDR3 is TGTGCCAGCGCGGACAGAAGAACAACTAATGAAAAACTGTTTTTT.

J is TRBJ2-3 and V is TRBV5-6; D gene uncertain. Germline V gene sequence: CDR1 SGHDT, CDR2 YYEEEE. The CDR3 has 15 amino acids. V shed 2 bases and J shed 2 bases, with 12 bases lying between them. The CDR3 DNA sequence: TGTGCCAGCAGCTTCTTGGGCAGGCTCACAGATACGCAGTATTTT. Translation gives CASSFLGRLTDTQYF.

This clonotype was observed a few times. The chain carries TRBV25-1 and TRBJ1-6; D gene unclear. This CDR3 region has 13 residues. With 2 bases removed from V and 9 bases from J, the gap between germline ends came to 8 bases. The germline CDR1 and CDR2 sequences are MGHDK and SYGVNS. The CDR3 here is CASSEIMASPLHF. CDR3 nucleotide sequence: TGTGCCAGCAGTGAAATCATGGCTTCACCCCTCCACTTT.

This clonotype was counted a few times. The V call is TRBV27, the J call TRBJ2-5; no clear D. The germline V gene encodes CDR1 MNHEY and CDR2 SMNVEV (reference sequence). The ends were cut back, 1 base at V and 5 bases at J, with 17 bases in the middle. The CDR3 length is 16 residues. The CDR3 is CASSLYYLSRQETQYF. CDR3 nucleotides: TGTGCCAGCAGTTTATATTATCTGTCCAGGCAGGAGACCCAGTACTTC.

This clonotype has a count of ten or more. The chain uses TRBV20-1 and TRBJ1-1, with 7 nucleotides matching TRBD1. This CDR3 has 15 amino acids. Trimming at V came to 0 bases and at J to 0 bases, leaving 4 bases not matched to a gene. Per germline, CDR1 DFQATT and CDR2 SNEGSKA (reference sequence). This CDR3 is CSARENRGLNTEAFF. The DNA for the CDR3 is TGCAGTGCTAGAGAGAACAGGGGCCTGAACACTGAAGCTTTCTTT.

This clonotype was detected a few times. J is TRBJ2-1 and V is TRBV6-2 or TRBV6-3, with 9 bases matching TRBD1. The germline V gene has CDR1 MNHEY and CDR2 SVGEGT. V lost 4 bases, J lost 11 bases, and 9 bases stayed unmatched. The CDR3 spans 14 residues. The CDR3 region has the DNA TGTGCCAGCAGTTTTATACAGGGGGCGAACCAGCAGTTCTTC. This encodes CASSFIQGANQQFF.

The V and J genes are TRBV28 and TRBJ1-1; 7 bases map to TRBD1. Germline V CDR1 and CDR2: MDHEN, SYDVKM. The ends lost 6 bases at V and 4 bases at J; junction bases unmatched: 11. The CDR3 has 15 amino acids. The CDR3 region is CASRQGQPLFTEAFF. The CDR3 DNA sequence: TGTGCCAGCAGGCAGGGACAGCCTCTTTTCACTGAAGCTTTCTTT.

Regarding this clonotype: Its ends do not fully match the called genes, so a read error is possible. This sequence joins TRBV7-2 and TRBJ2-1; 16 bases agree with TRBD2. CDR3 size: 18 residues. From germline, CDR1 is SGHTA and CDR2 FQGNSA. The CDR3 sequence: CASSQDSGLAGGPGEQFF. The CDR3 DNA follows: TGCGCCAGCAGCCAAGATTCGGGACTAGCGGGAGGGCCAGGTGAGCAGTTCTTC.

Notes on this clonotype: Given the absence of the conserved phenylalanine or tryptophan at the CDR3 end, a read error is likely. This rearrangement joins TRBV14 to TRBJ2-1; 16 nucleotides match TRBD2. Germline V gene lookup returns CDR1 SGHDN and CDR2 FVKESK. With V trimmed by 2 bases and J by 5 bases, 6 bases remained unmatched. The CDR3 runs 18 residues. This CDR3 is CASSQSWGLAGGNNEQFL. The CDR3 region has the DNA TGTGCCAGCAGCCAAAGCTGGGGACTAGCGGGAGGGAACAATGAGCAGTTCCTC.

The rearrangement links TRBV9 to TRBJ1-2; 8 positions agree with TRBD1. The germline CDR1 and CDR2 sequences are SGDLS and YYNGEE. The CDR3 is 15 amino acids. The V and J ends lost 0 bases and 6 bases, in that order; junction bases with no gene match: 7. This CDR3 is CASSVGGADRDGYTF. DNA of the CDR3: TGTGCCAGCAGCGTAGGAGGAGCGGACAGGGATGGCTACACCTTC.

This clonotype was counted many times. This rearrangement joins TRBV6-2 or TRBV6-3 to TRBJ2-1, with 12 bases identical to TRBD1. V lost 7 bases to trimming and J lost 8 bases; unmatched junction nucleotides: 9. This CDR3 has 15 residues. Germline-derived CDR1 and CDR2 are MNHEY and SVGEGT. CDR3 sequence reads: CASNRDRGPGDEQFF. CDR3 DNA: TGTGCCAGCAACCGGGACAGGGGGCCGGGGGATGAGCAGTTCTTC.

The J gene is TRBJ1-2, the V gene TRBV7-8; D may be TRBD1 (6 bases). Trimming pared 2 bases from V and 4 bases from J, leaving 17 bases between. The V gene's germline CDR1 is SGHVS and CDR2 FQNEAQ. This CDR3 comprises 16 residues. The CDR3 sequence: CASSLNFGQGSYGYTF. The CDR3 DNA follows: TGTGCCAGCAGCTTAAATTTTGGGCAGGGGTCCTATGGCTACACCTTC.